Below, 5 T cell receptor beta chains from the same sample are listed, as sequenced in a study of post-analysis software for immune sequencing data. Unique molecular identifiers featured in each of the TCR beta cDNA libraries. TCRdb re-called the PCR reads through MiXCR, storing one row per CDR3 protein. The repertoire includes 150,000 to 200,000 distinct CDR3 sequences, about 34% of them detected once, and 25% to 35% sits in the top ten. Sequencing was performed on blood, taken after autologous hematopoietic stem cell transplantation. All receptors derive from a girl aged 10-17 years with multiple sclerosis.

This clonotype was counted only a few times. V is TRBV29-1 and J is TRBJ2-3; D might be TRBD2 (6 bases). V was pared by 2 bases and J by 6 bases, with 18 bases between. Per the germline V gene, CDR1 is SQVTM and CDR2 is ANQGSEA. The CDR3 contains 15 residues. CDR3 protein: CSVEIRETRVDTQYF. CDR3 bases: TGCAGCGTTGAAATCCGGGAGACTAGGGTTGATACGCAGTATTTT.

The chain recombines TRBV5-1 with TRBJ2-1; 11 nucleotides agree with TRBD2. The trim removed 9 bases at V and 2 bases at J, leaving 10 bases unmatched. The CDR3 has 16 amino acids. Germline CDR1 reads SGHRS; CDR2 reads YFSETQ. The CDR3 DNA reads TGCGCCAACAAGGGACTAGCGGTACAGACCTACAATGAGCAGTTCTTC. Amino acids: CANKGLAVQTYNEQFF.

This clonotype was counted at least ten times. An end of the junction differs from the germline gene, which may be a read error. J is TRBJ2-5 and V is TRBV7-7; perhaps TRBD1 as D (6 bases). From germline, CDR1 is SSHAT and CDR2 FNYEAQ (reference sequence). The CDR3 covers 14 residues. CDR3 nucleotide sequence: TGTGCTAGCAGCCCGGACAGTCCTCCAGAGACCCAGTACTTC. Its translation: CASSPDSPPETQYF. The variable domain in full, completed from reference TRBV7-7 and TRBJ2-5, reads GAGVSQSPRYKVTKRGQDVTLRCDPISSHATLYWYQQALGQGPEFLTYFNYEAQPDKSGLPSDRFSAERPEGSISTLTIQRTEQRDSAMYRCASSPDSPPETQYFGPGTRLLVL.

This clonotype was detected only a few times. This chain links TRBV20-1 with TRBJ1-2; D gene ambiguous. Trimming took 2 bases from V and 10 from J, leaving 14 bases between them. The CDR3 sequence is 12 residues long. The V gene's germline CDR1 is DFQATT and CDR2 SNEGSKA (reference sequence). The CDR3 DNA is TGCAGTGCTAGATATCAACTGATTGACTACACCTTC. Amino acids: CSARYQLIDYTF.

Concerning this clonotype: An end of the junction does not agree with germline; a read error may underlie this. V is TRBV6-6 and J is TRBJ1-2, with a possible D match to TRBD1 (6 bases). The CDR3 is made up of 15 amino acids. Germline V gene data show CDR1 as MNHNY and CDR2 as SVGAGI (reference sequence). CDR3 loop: CATSYKAGDNYGYTF. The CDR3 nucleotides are TGTGCCACCAGTTACAAGGCAGGGGATAACTATGGCTACACCTTC.